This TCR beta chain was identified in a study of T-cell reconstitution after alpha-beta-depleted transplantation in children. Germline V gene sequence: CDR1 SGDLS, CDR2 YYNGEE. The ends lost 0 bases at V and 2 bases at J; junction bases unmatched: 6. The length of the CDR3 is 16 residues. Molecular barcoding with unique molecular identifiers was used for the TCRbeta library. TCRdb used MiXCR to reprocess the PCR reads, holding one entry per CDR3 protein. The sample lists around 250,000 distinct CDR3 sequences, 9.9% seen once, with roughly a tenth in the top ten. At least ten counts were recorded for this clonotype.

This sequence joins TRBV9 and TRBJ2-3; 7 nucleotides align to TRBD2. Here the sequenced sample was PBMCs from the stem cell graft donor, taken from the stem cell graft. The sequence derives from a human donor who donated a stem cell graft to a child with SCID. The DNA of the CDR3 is TGTGCCAGCAGCGTAGTCGGAGCGGGGACCACAGATACGCAGTATTTT. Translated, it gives CASSVVGAGTTDTQYF. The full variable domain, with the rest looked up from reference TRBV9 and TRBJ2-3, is DSGVTQTPKHLITATGQRVTLRCSPRSGDLSVYWYQQSLDQGLQFLIQYYNGEERAKGNILERFSAQQFPDLHSELNLSSLELGDSALYFCASSVVGAGTTDTQYFGPGTRLTVL.